These 16 T cell receptor beta chains were all obtained from the same sample, sequenced in a study of shared clonotypes between healthy human individuals. Measured with immunoSEQ multiplex PCR; TCRdb has only the in-frame clones, and not every one. The repertoire includes about a million clones, about 76% of them detected once, and roughly 1.4% sits in the top ten. Sequenced material: memory CD4+ T cells sorted from blood. Subset of the sample: CD45RA-negative fraction. The receptors were sampled from a man younger than 35 in good health.

This clone was detected only a few times. This sample also contains other DNA sequences that code for the same CDR3. J is TRBJ1-5 and V is TRBV10-3; no firm D call. Trimming cost V 2 bases and J 0 bases, with 5 bases left between them. The CDR3 is 14 residues long. CDR1 is ENHRY and CDR2 is SYGVKD in the germline V gene. CDR3 sequence (DNA): TGTGCCATCAGTGAGGGTTATAGCAATCAGCCCCAGCATTTT. Amino acids: CAISEGYSNQPQHF.

V is TRBV19 and J is TRBJ2-5, with D tentatively TRBD2 (5 bases). The length of the CDR3 is 13 residues. Germline V lookup: CDR1 LNHDA, CDR2 SQIVND (reference sequence). Trimming left V 7 bases short and J 5 bases short, with 14 bases between. CDR3 sequence: CASTQNRGETQYF. The CDR3 nucleotides read TGTGCCAGTACCCAAAATCGAGGGGAGACCCAGTACTTC.

This clone has a handful of counts. This sequence joins TRBV7-2 and TRBJ1-5; possible D gene TRBD1, 6 bases. The V gene lost 1 base and the J gene lost 5 bases, with 12 bases spanning the gap. The CDR3 spans 15 residues. Germline V gene lookup returns CDR1 SGHTA and CDR2 FQGNSA. The CDR3 DNA reads as TGTGCCAGCAGCTTAGATCGGGGGGCCGATCAGCCCCAGCATTTT. Its protein product is CASSLDRGADQPQHF.

This clone was picked up many times. J is TRBJ2-7 and V is TRBV5-4; possibly TRBD2 for D (6 bases). Per the germline V gene, CDR1 is SGHNT and CDR2 is YYREEE (reference sequence). V lost 3 bases, J lost 7 bases, and 17 bases lay in between. This CDR3 is 14 amino acids long. The CDR3 coding sequence is TGTGCCAGCAGCTCCCCTGCGGGACTCTCAGAGCAGTACTTC. Protein product: CASSSPAGLSEQYF.

J is TRBJ2-6 and V is TRBV18; D is tentatively TRBD1 or TRBD2 (5 bases each). CDR3 length: 16 amino acids. Trimming took off 6 bases at V and 0 bases at J, with 12 bases between the two ends. Germline V gene sequence: CDR1 KGHSH, CDR2 LQKENI. The CDR3 sequence is CASSPAGASGANVLTF. CDR3 in DNA: TGTGCCAGCTCTCCGGCCGGGGCCTCTGGGGCCAACGTCCTGACTTTC.

The chain combines TRBV6-1 with TRBJ2-2; D might be TRBD2 (6 bases). Trimming removed 3 bases from V and 0 bases from J, with 8 bases in between. The CDR3 is 15 amino acids. CDR1 is MNHNS, CDR2 SASEGT, per germline. CDR3 region: CASSDWGANTGELFF. Written as DNA, the CDR3 is TGTGCCAGCAGTGATTGGGGGGCGAACACCGGGGAGCTGTTTTTT.

This chain links TRBV5-1 with TRBJ2-2; D might be TRBD2 (7 bases). This CDR3 contains 17 residues. V was pared by 1 base and J by 3 bases, with 16 bases between. CDR1 SGHRS and CDR2 YFSETQ come from the germline V gene. The CDR3 DNA is TGCGCCAGCAGCTTGCCCCGGGGGGCCGACTACACCGGGGAGCTGTTTTTT. Amino acid sequence: CASSLPRGADYTGELFF.

V usage is TRBV12-1 and J usage is TRBJ1-5; the table gives TRBD1 as D, unverified against the DNA. TRBV12-1 is described as a pseudogene. The CDR3 contains 14 residues. In DNA form, the CDR3 reads TGTGCCAGCAGCTTCCGGACAGGGGAACAGCCCCAGCATTTT. The encoded protein is CASSFRTGEQPQHF.

Notes on this clone: Other DNA sequences in this sample translate to the same CDR3. This chain links TRBV7-2 with TRBJ2-5; D might be TRBD2 (6 bases). Trimming left V 1 base short and J 3 bases short, with 6 bases between. In germline, CDR1 is SGHTA, CDR2 FQGNSA. The CDR3 sequence is 13 residues long. The CDR3 bases are TGTGCCAGCAGCTTAGAGCGGGAAGAGACCCAGTACTTC. This gives the protein CASSLEREETQYF.

The rearrangement uses TRBV19 and TRBJ2-1; tentatively, D is TRBD1 (6 bases). The V gene lost 3 bases and the J gene lost 9 bases, with 18 bases spanning the gap. Germline assignment: CDR1 LNHDA and CDR2 SQIVND (reference sequence). The CDR3 sequence is 15 residues long. The CDR3 loop reads CASSMMTGVVSEQFF. The CDR3 DNA reads TGTGCCAGTAGTATGATGACAGGCGTGGTAAGTGAGCAGTTCTTC.

The V and J genes are TRBV30 and TRBJ1-2; 7 nucleotides agree with TRBD1. The CDR3 is 13 residues long. V lost 5 bases to trimming and J lost 4 bases; unmatched junction nucleotides: 7. CDR1 and CDR2 (germline): GTSNPN, SVGIG (reference sequence). The CDR3 DNA sequence: TGTGCCTGGCGAGACAGGGTTTCCTATGGCTACACCTTC. It codes for CAWRDRVSYGYTF.

V gene TRBV7-3 combines with J gene TRBJ1-4, with D possibly matching TRBD1 (6 bases). Germline V gives CDR1 SGHTA, CDR2 FQGTGA. V was clipped by 5 bases and J by 4 bases, with 11 bases between them. The CDR3 is 14 residues long. The CDR3 coding sequence is TGTGCCAGCAGCCCCGGACAGAGTAATGAAAAACTGTTTTTT. It encodes CASSPGQSNEKLFF. Combining the CDR3 with reference TRBV7-3 and TRBJ1-4 gives the whole variable domain GAGVSQTPSNKVTEKGKYVELRCDPISGHTALYWYRQSLGQGPEFLIYFQGTGAADDSGLPNDRFFAVRPEGSVSTLKIQRTERGDSAVYLCASSPGQSNEKLFFGSGTQLSVL.

The rearrangement links TRBV10-3 to TRBJ2-5; either TRBD1 or TRBD2 may fit D (5 bases each). The CDR3 extends over 12 amino acids. Germline-derived CDR1 and CDR2 are ENHRY and SYGVKD. V lost 6 bases and J 5 bases, leaving 10 bases between the germline ends. The CDR3 spells CAIRGDGETQYF. In DNA form, the CDR3 reads TGTGCCATCAGGGGGGACGGGGAGACCCAGTACTTC.

This clone was seen a single time. This chain connects TRBV28 to TRBJ2-1; D gene unclear. The CDR3 is made up of 11 amino acids. V was pared by 0 bases and J by 7 bases, with 1 base between. From germline, CDR1 is MDHEN and CDR2 SYDVKM. CDR3 DNA sequence: TGTGCCAGCAGTTTATGGAATGAGCAGTTCTTC. Translating it yields CASSLWNEQFF.

The chain is built from TRBV28 and TRBJ2-3; 10 bases are shared with TRBD2. With 8 bases clipped from V and 5 bases from J, the junction kept 10 bases outside the gene matches. The CDR3 runs to 15 residues. Germline lookup yields CDR1 MDHEN and CDR2 SYDVKM. The CDR3 loop reads CASSSSGGARDTQYF. The CDR3 DNA sequence: TGTGCCAGCTCCTCAAGCGGGGGGGCCAGAGATACGCAGTATTTT.

The J gene is TRBJ1-1, the V gene TRBV18; D is perhaps TRBD1 (6 bases). This CDR3 comprises 20 residues. V dropped 6 bases and J dropped 1 base, with 30 bases sitting between them. The V gene's germline CDR1 is KGHSH and CDR2 LQKENI. CDR3 protein: CASSDRVLRTSGRGNTEAFF. In DNA, the CDR3 is TGTGCCAGCTCGGACCGGGTACTAAGAACCTCGGGCAGGGGGAACACTGAAGCTTTCTTT.